Listed here are 30 T cell receptor beta chains from one sample, sequenced in a study of T cell responses to AZD1222 COVID-19 vaccine. Sequencing was performed with immunoSEQ multiplex PCR; in TCRdb, only in-frame clones are kept and a portion is missing. The data hold more than 85,000 clones, with approximately 90% observed a single time. The material was peripheral blood, obtained on day 0 of AZD1222 vaccination. These receptor sequences come from an adult in good health.

The chain has TRBV13 and TRBJ2-3; 9 bases are shared with TRBD2. The junction had 1 base not matched to a gene; V was cut back by 3 bases and J by 3 bases. CDR1 is PRHDT, CDR2 FYEKMQ, per germline (reference sequence). The length of the CDR3 is 14 residues. This CDR3 reads CASSFGLATDTQYF. CDR3 bases: TGTGCCAGCAGCTTCGGACTAGCGACAGATACGCAGTATTTT.

The chain is built from TRBV12-3 or TRBV12-4 and TRBJ2-5; D is unclear. The V end lost 4 bases, the J end lost 1 base, and 7 bases lay between the germline ends. The CDR3 contains 13 residues. The CDR3 is CASSSFGQETQYF. The CDR3, as DNA: TGTGCCAGCAGTTCTTTCGGCCAAGAGACCCAGTACTTC.

This clone showed up just once. The V and J genes are TRBV12-5 and TRBJ1-1, with D hard to call. The V gene lost 3 bases and the J gene lost 11 bases, with 10 bases spanning the gap. The CDR3 totals 11 residues. CDR1 and CDR2 (germline): LGHNT, FRNRAP. The CDR3 sequence is CASGLEIRAFF. The CDR3 DNA reads as TGTGCTAGTGGTTTAGAAATCCGGGCTTTCTTT.

The V call is TRBV15, the J call TRBJ2-7; 10 bases match TRBD1. Germline values: CDR1 LNHNV, CDR2 YYDKDF (reference sequence). V gave up 0 bases and J gave up 6 bases; unmatched junction bases: 8. This CDR3 comprises 16 residues. The CDR3 region has the DNA TGTGCCACCAGCAGAGATGTCCGGGACAGGGGCTGCGAGCAGTACTTC. It translates to CATSRDVRDRGCEQYF.

The chain links TRBV19 to TRBJ2-7; TRBD1 might be the D (5 bases). CDR3 length: 12 residues. Germline V gene lookup returns CDR1 LNHDA and CDR2 SQIVND (reference sequence). Trimming pared 6 bases from V and 2 bases from J, leaving 8 bases between. The chain's CDR3 is CASRDNAYEQYF. In nucleotides, the CDR3 is TGTGCCAGTAGGGACAACGCCTACGAGCAGTACTTC.

For this clone: This sample also contains other DNA sequences that code for the same CDR3. CDR3 bases: TGCGCCAGCAGCCTTGGCGCCGGGAATAATTCACCCCTCCACTTT. Translation gives CASSLGAGNNSPLHF. V usage is TRBV5-1 and J usage is TRBJ1-6; D is uncertain. CDR1 SGHRS and CDR2 YFSETQ come from the germline V gene. The CDR3 is made up of 15 amino acids. The V end was cut by 4 bases, the J end by 5 bases, with 13 bases between.

The V gene is TRBV2, the J gene TRBJ2-7; unclear D gene. CDR3 length: 12 amino acids. The germline V gene has CDR1 SNHLY and CDR2 FYNNEI. The germline V and J ends were trimmed by 6 bases and 2 bases, with 8 bases remaining between them. The CDR3 nucleotides are TGTGCCAGCAGGGGCCTAACCTACGAGCAGTACTTC. This codes for CASRGLTYEQYF.

CDR3 nucleotide sequence: TGTGCCAGCAGGACCGGTGTGGGCCCGGCTGAAGCTTTCTTT. Its protein is CASRTGVGPAEAFF. The genes are TRBV6-5 and TRBJ1-1; D uncertain. V was trimmed by 6 bases and J by 6 bases, leaving 17 bases between them. The CDR3 covers 14 residues. The germline V gene encodes CDR1 MNHEY and CDR2 SVGAGI.

The chain links TRBV6-6 to TRBJ1-5, with TRBD1 as a possible D gene (5 bases). Germline V gene sequence: CDR1 MNHNY, CDR2 SVGAGI (reference sequence). The CDR3 extends over 17 amino acids. The ends were cut back, 6 bases at V and 3 bases at J, with 21 bases in the middle. The CDR3 loop reads CASSRTGLQGFNQPQHF. As DNA, the CDR3 is TGTGCCAGCAGCCGAACCGGGCTTCAGGGCTTCAATCAGCCCCAGCATTTT.

This clone was seen more than once but under ten times. This chain uses TRBV20-1 with TRBJ1-4; a possible D gene is TRBD1 (6 bases). Germline loops: CDR1 DFQATT, CDR2 SNEGSKA (reference sequence). The V and J ends lost 3 bases and 5 bases respectively, with 10 bases between them. The CDR3 covers 13 residues. CDR3 region: CSASRTENEKLFF. The CDR3 DNA sequence: TGCAGTGCTAGTAGGACAGAAAATGAAAAACTGTTTTTT.

This rearrangement joins TRBV5-1 to TRBJ2-2; 12 bases fit TRBD2. The CDR3 extends over 18 amino acids. From germline, CDR1 is SGHRS and CDR2 YFSETQ. V gave up 7 bases and J gave up 5 bases; unmatched junction bases: 15. The CDR3 nucleotides are TGCGCCAGCGAGACTAGCGGGAGTGGTAGTCTTGGAACCGGGGAGCTGTTTTTT. Protein product: CASETSGSGSLGTGELFF. The full variable domain, with the rest looked up from reference TRBV5-1 and TRBJ2-2, is KAGVTQTPRYLIKTRGQQVTLSCSPISGHRSVSWYQQTPGQGLQFLFEYFSETQRNKGNFPGRFSGRQFSNSRSEMNVSTLELGDSALYLCASETSGSGSLGTGELFFGEGSRLTVL.

The V call is TRBV25-1, the J call TRBJ2-7; TRBD1 aligns across 8 bases. The CDR3 totals 14 residues. CDR1 and CDR2 from the germline V gene are MGHDK and SYGVNS. V gave up 4 bases and J gave up 5 bases; unmatched junction bases: 7. The CDR3 sequence is CASSAIDRGHEQYF. The CDR3 DNA reads as TGTGCCAGCAGTGCTATAGACAGGGGACACGAGCAGTACTTC.

CDR3 amino acids: CASSLRDRLTDTQYF. CDR3 sequence (DNA): TGTGCCAGCAGCCTAAGGGACCGTTTAACGGATACGCAGTATTTT. V is TRBV7-3 and J is TRBJ2-3; possibly TRBD1 or TRBD2 for D (5 bases each). This CDR3 region has 15 residues. Between the trimmed V and J ends, which lost 5 bases and 6 bases, there was a span of 18 bases. In germline, CDR1 is SGHTA, CDR2 FQGTGA.

The CDR3 DNA follows: TGTGCCAGCAGTCGGAGGAATCAGCCCCAGCATTTT. Its protein product is CASSRRNQPQHF. The rearrangement links TRBV12-3 or TRBV12-4 to TRBJ1-5, with D hard to call. The CDR3 runs to 12 residues. V was pared by 5 bases and J by 4 bases, with 6 bases between.

The genes are TRBV7-9 and TRBJ1-5, with D possibly matching TRBD1 (5 bases). The CDR3 is 17 amino acids. Trimming pared 4 bases from V and 1 base from J, leaving 17 bases between. CDR1 is SEHNR and CDR2 is FQNEAQ in the germline V gene (reference sequence). The CDR3 nucleotides read TGTGCCAGCAGCTCTGTCGGGGGGATCCCGAGCAATCAGCCCCAGCATTTT. Its protein is CASSSVGGIPSNQPQHF.

The chain combines TRBV29-1 with TRBJ2-7, with 7 bases that match TRBD2. V lost 6 bases to trimming and J lost 5 bases; unmatched junction nucleotides: 7. Germline V lookup: CDR1 SQVTM, CDR2 ANQGSEA. The CDR3 extends over 12 amino acids. CDR3 sequence: CSVRMGGNEQYF. The CDR3, as DNA: TGCAGCGTCCGTATGGGGGGGAACGAGCAGTACTTC.

J is TRBJ2-3 and V is TRBV7-3; possibly TRBD2 for D (5 bases). The CDR3 runs 16 residues. V was cut by 5 bases and J by 6 bases, with 21 bases left in between. Germline assignment: CDR1 SGHTA and CDR2 FQGTGA. The DNA of the CDR3 is TGTGCCAGCAGCGACCCGGAGGAGCTAGGGTCTGATACGCAGTATTTT. Its translation is CASSDPEELGSDTQYF.

The genes are TRBV25-1 and TRBJ1-1; D is unresolved. Germline CDR1 is MGHDK and CDR2 is SYGVNS. This CDR3 contains 12 residues. V gave up 2 bases and J gave up 4 bases, with 5 bases separating them. The CDR3 DNA follows: TGTGCCAGCAGTGAACGGGGCACTGAAGCTTTCTTT. Translation: CASSERGTEAFF.

J is TRBJ1-1 and V is TRBV14, with D uncertain. Per the germline V gene, CDR1 is SGHDN and CDR2 is FVKESK. With 1 base removed from V and 5 bases from J, the gap between germline ends came to 17 bases. The CDR3 length is 16 residues. The CDR3 DNA reads TGTGCCAGCAGCCAAGGGCCCGGCGGGGTGGGTACTGAAGCTTTCTTT. It specifies CASSQGPGGVGTEAFF.

The J gene is TRBJ1-2, the V gene TRBV4-3, with D perhaps TRBD1 (5 bases). The CDR3 covers 13 residues. Looked up from germline, CDR1 is LGHNA and CDR2 is YSLEER. Trimming took 0 bases from V and 7 from J, leaving 9 bases between them. CDR3 nucleotide sequence: TGCGCCAGCAGCCAAGATGGACAATTTGGCTACACCTTC. Amino acid sequence: CASSQDGQFGYTF.

The rearrangement links TRBV6-5 to TRBJ2-4; possibly TRBD1 for D (5 bases). The CDR3 is made up of 14 amino acids. V lost 8 bases and J lost 2, with 13 bases in between. Germline-derived CDR1 and CDR2 are MNHEY and SVGAGI. This CDR3 reads CASGPRVTKNIQYF. The CDR3 coding sequence is TGTGCCAGCGGCCCCAGGGTAACCAAAAACATTCAGTACTTC.

The V gene is TRBV27, the J gene TRBJ1-5; no definite D call. The CDR3 totals 16 residues. Germline V CDR1 and CDR2: MNHEY, SMNVEV (reference sequence). V was clipped by 6 bases and J by 0 bases, with 15 bases between them. The CDR3, as DNA: TGTGCCAGCAGCCCTACCCCCCAGTATAGCAATCAGCCCCAGCATTTT. Its translation is CASSPTPQYSNQPQHF.

The gene calls are TRBV6-1 and TRBJ2-1, with D unclear. Germline V CDR1 and CDR2: MNHNS, SASEGT. This CDR3 is 16 amino acids long. Trimming pared 1 base from V and 0 bases from J, leaving 10 bases between. The CDR3 region has the DNA TGTGCCAGCAGTGAAGGTAGCTTTCGCTCCTACAATGAGCAGTTCTTC. Its translation: CASSEGSFRSYNEQFF.

The V gene is TRBV28, the J gene TRBJ1-6, with a tentative D call TRBD1 (5 bases). Trimming left V 2 bases short and J 5 bases short, with 10 bases between. In germline, CDR1 is MDHEN, CDR2 SYDVKM. The CDR3 length is 15 residues. CDR3 in DNA: TGTGCCAGCAGTTTAAGCTCAGGGAATAATTCACCCCTCCACTTT. Translated, it gives CASSLSSGNNSPLHF.

This chain uses TRBV28 with TRBJ1-5; D gene ambiguous. Germline CDR1 is MDHEN and CDR2 is SYDVKM. V was shortened by 4 bases and J by 4 bases, with 8 bases between the two germline ends. The CDR3 is made up of 13 amino acids. The CDR3 nucleotides read TGTGCCAGCAGTTCGTCGGGGAATCAGCCCCAGCATTTT. As protein: CASSSSGNQPQHF.

V usage is TRBV6-5 and J usage is TRBJ1-4; no definite D call. Germline CDR1 is MNHEY and CDR2 is SVGAGI. Deletions cut 2 bases from V and 3 bases from J, with 7 bases between. There are 14 residues in the CDR3. The CDR3 loop is CASSYNRANEKLFF. The DNA for the CDR3 is TGTGCCAGCAGTTACAACAGAGCTAATGAAAAACTGTTTTTT.

This clone has just one count. The chain recombines TRBV18 with TRBJ2-2, with TRBD1 matching 8 bases. V gave up 3 bases and J gave up 3 bases; unmatched junction bases: 12. The germline gives CDR1 KGHSH, CDR2 LQKENI. The CDR3 contains 18 residues. The CDR3 region has the DNA TGTGCCAGCTCACCGACTCCAACCGGGACAGGTTACACCGGGGAGCTGTTTTTT. The encoded protein is CASSPTPTGTGYTGELFF.

This chain connects TRBV2 to TRBJ1-5; a possible D gene is TRBD1 (5 bases). CDR1 and CDR2 from the germline V gene are SNHLY and FYNNEI. The CDR3 length is 14 residues. V was cut by 1 base and J by 4 bases, with 8 bases left in between. Here the CDR3 reads CASSEEAGNQPQHF. Written as DNA, the CDR3 is TGTGCCAGCAGTGAAGAGGCAGGGAATCAGCCCCAGCATTTT.

The rearrangement uses TRBV5-8 and TRBJ2-5; 9 bases are a match to TRBD2. Per the germline V gene, CDR1 is SGHTS and CDR2 is YDEGEE. The CDR3 length is 15 residues. V lost 2 bases to trimming and J lost 5 bases; unmatched junction nucleotides: 7. This CDR3 reads CASSFRRGGRETQYF. In nucleotides, the CDR3 is TGTGCCAGCAGCTTTCGGCGGGGGGGCAGGGAGACCCAGTACTTC. Variable domain in full (rest from reference TRBV5-8 and TRBJ2-5): EAGVTQSPTHLIKTRGQQATLRCSPISGHTSVYWYQQALGLGLQFLLWYDEGEERNRGNFPPRFSGRQFPNYSSELNVNALELEDSALYLCASSFRRGGRETQYFGPGTRLLVL.

The CDR3 sequence is CASTPMTSGGAYTQYF. CDR3 DNA sequence: TGTGCCAGCACCCCAATGACTAGCGGGGGGGCTTATACGCAGTATTTT. The V gene is TRBV27, the J gene TRBJ2-3; 14 nucleotides agree with TRBD2. The CDR3 is made up of 16 amino acids. CDR1 and CDR2 from the germline V gene are MNHEY and SMNVEV (reference sequence). The trim removed 7 bases at V and 7 bases at J, leaving 10 bases unmatched.